The 15 T cell receptor beta chains reported below all come from one sample, sequenced in a study of control samples from healthy donors and cancer patients. The data were produced by immunoSEQ multiplex PCR, yet TCRdb's version contains in-frame clones alone and is incomplete. The profile shows some 99,000 clones, roughly 91% of them singletons. Specimen: blood. The receptors derive from a woman between 50 and 59 years old in good health.

This chain's CDR3 is CASSGLAGNTGELFF. The CDR3 coding sequence is TGTGCCAGCAGCGGACTAGCGGGGAACACCGGGGAGCTGTTTTTT. This rearrangement joins TRBV16 to TRBJ2-2, with 11 nucleotides matching TRBD2. Unmatched junction bases numbered 0, after V lost 5 bases and J lost 1 base. The CDR3 extends over 15 amino acids. The germline CDR1 and CDR2 sequences are KGHSY and FQNENV.

This clone has a handful of counts. J is TRBJ1-6 and V is TRBV3-1 (or the pseudogene TRBV3-2); D unclear. Germline V gene sequence: CDR1 LGHDT, CDR2 YNNKEL (reference sequence). Trimming stripped 5 bases from V and 7 bases from J, with 6 bases between. CDR3 size: 12 residues. For the CDR3, the DNA is TGTGCCAGCAGCACCCGGAATTCACCCCTCCACTTT. It translates to CASSTRNSPLHF.

The chain couples TRBV19 to TRBJ2-2; TRBD1 is a possible D gene (8 bases). This CDR3 region has 18 residues. V was shortened by 3 bases and J by 3 bases, with 20 bases between the two germline ends. The germline V gene encodes CDR1 LNHDA and CDR2 SQIVND (reference sequence). The DNA of the CDR3 is TGTGCCAGTAGTATGGGGGGGACAGGTGCTGGGGACACCGGGGAGCTGTTTTTT. Protein product: CASSMGGTGAGDTGELFF.

V and J are TRBV19 and TRBJ1-1; D is undetermined. Deletions cut 5 bases from V and 0 bases from J, with 7 bases between. The germline CDR1 and CDR2 sequences are LNHDA and SQIVND (reference sequence). The CDR3 length is 13 residues. CDR3 nucleotides: TGTGCCAGTAGTTATTCCGTGAACACTGAAGCTTTCTTT. Amino acid sequence: CASSYSVNTEAFF. Based on the CDR3 plus reference TRBV19 and TRBJ1-1, the full variable domain is DGGITQSPKYLFRKEGQNVTLSCEQNLNHDAMYWYRQDPGQGLRLIYYSQIVNDFQKGDIAEGYSVSREKKESFPLTVTSAQKNPTAFYLCASSYSVNTEAFFGQGTRLTVV.

The genes are TRBV6-2 or TRBV6-3 and TRBJ1-2; the D gene is possibly TRBD1 (5 bases). Trimming stripped 6 bases from V and 6 bases from J, with 14 bases between. The CDR3 extends over 13 amino acids. Germline values: CDR1 MNHEY, CDR2 SVGEGT. As DNA, the CDR3 is TGTGCCAGCAGCCAGGGCCGAAGGCATGGCTACACCTTC. Its translation: CASSQGRRHGYTF.

The gene calls are TRBV28 and TRBJ2-4; tentatively, D is TRBD1 or TRBD2 (6 bases each). Germline V CDR1 and CDR2: MDHEN, SYDVKM. The CDR3 runs 18 residues. V lost 6 bases and J lost 2, with 23 bases in between. The CDR3 DNA follows: TGTGCCAGCAGACAAAAACTACCCTGGAGGGGGACCAAAAACATTCAGTACTTC. It encodes CASRQKLPWRGTKNIQYF.

This clone was seen only once. This sample also contains other DNA sequences that code for the same CDR3. The CDR3 loop is CASSQTRSGELFF. The CDR3 DNA is TGTGCCAGCAGCCAAACAAGGAGCGGGGAGCTGTTTTTT. J is TRBJ2-2 and V is TRBV14, with D unresolved. Germline assignment: CDR1 SGHDN and CDR2 FVKESK. There are 13 residues in the CDR3. V was trimmed by 2 bases and J by 7 bases, leaving 8 bases between them.

The CDR3 DNA reads TGTGCCAGCAGTGATAATTACGAAGGGATCGGCTTCCGCTCTGGAAACACCATATATTTT. This sequence encodes CASSDNYEGIGFRSGNTIYF. The V and J genes are TRBV2 and TRBJ1-3, with D unclear. The CDR3 is 20 residues long. Germline V gene sequence: CDR1 SNHLY, CDR2 FYNNEI. V was clipped by 3 bases and J by 0 bases, with 24 bases between them.

The rearrangement joins TRBV4-1 to TRBJ2-5; D possibly corresponds to TRBD1 (5 bases). Germline V gives CDR1 MGHRA, CDR2 YSYEKL. The CDR3 spans 14 residues. Trimming pared 3 bases from V and 3 bases from J, leaving 11 bases between. The CDR3 reads CASSHTLGEETQYF. The CDR3, as DNA: TGCGCCAGCAGCCATACTCTAGGGGAAGAGACCCAGTACTTC.

CDR3 DNA: TGTGCCTGGAGCTTGGGGTCGGGGGCCAACGTCCTGACTTTC. Translating gives CAWSLGSGANVLTF. The rearrangement joins TRBV30 to TRBJ2-6, with D hard to call. Germline assignment: CDR1 GTSNPN and CDR2 SVGIG (reference sequence). Trimming removed 3 bases from V and 4 bases from J, with 10 bases in between. The CDR3 sequence is 14 residues long.

This rearrangement joins TRBV5-6 to TRBJ2-7, with D tentatively TRBD1 (5 bases). Trimming took 3 bases from V and 4 from J, leaving 17 bases between them. Germline assignment: CDR1 SGHDT and CDR2 YYEEEE. The CDR3 totals 15 residues. This chain's CDR3 is CASSSGLWGPYEQYF. DNA of the CDR3: TGTGCCAGCAGCTCAGGGCTCTGGGGCCCTTACGAGCAGTACTTC.

This clone was recorded once. The rearrangement uses TRBV6-5 and TRBJ1-5; D uncertain. There are 13 residues in the CDR3. Between the trimmed V and J ends, which lost 2 bases and 4 bases, there was a span of 6 bases. From germline, CDR1 is MNHEY and CDR2 SVGAGI. The CDR3 nucleotides read TGTGCCAGCAGTTACCTAAAAAATCAGCCCCAGCATTTT. This translates into CASSYLKNQPQHF.

The rearrangement joins TRBV7-2 to TRBJ1-3; weak D call: TRBD1 (6 bases). Germline assignment: CDR1 SGHTA and CDR2 FQGNSA. V was cut by 8 bases and J by 0 bases, with 14 bases left in between. The CDR3 contains 15 residues. CDR3 in amino acids: CASPLQGTSGNTIYF. The CDR3 DNA is TGTGCCAGCCCCCTACAGGGCACCTCTGGAAACACCATATATTTT.

The V and J genes are TRBV6-5 and TRBJ1-6; maybe TRBD1 (6 bases). Per the germline V gene, CDR1 is MNHEY and CDR2 is SVGAGI. The germline V and J ends were trimmed by 2 bases and 7 bases, with 15 bases remaining between them. CDR3 length equals 16 residues. DNA of the CDR3: TGTGCCAGCAGTTACCCGGCAGGGGCTGTGAATTCACCCCTCCACTTT. This codes for CASSYPAGAVNSPLHF.

The chain combines TRBV2 with TRBJ1-1; 9 bases align to TRBD1. Germline CDR1 and CDR2: SNHLY and FYNNEI. The length of the CDR3 is 13 residues. Germline trimming cut 11 bases from V and 3 bases from J; bases unmatched to any gene: 7. CDR3 in amino acids: CARSGQGHTEAFF. CDR3 coding DNA: TGTGCCCGCTCGGGACAGGGCCACACTGAAGCTTTCTTT.